This entry concerns a single T cell receptor (beta chain). There is no known antigen for this receptor. Nothing much larger sits one base from this clone, and base qualities are not available. The CDR3 regions of human TCRbeta chains were subjected to immunosequencing. Under the source paper's analysis protocol: Repertoire TCRs were matched against a reference library of SARS-CoV-2-specific TCRs generated with the MIRA antigen-specificity platform. Breadth meant the fraction of unique TCRs that were SARS-CoV-2-associated, whereas depth meant the fraction of total T cells that were SARS-CoV-2-associated. Using the MIRA data, every spike-specific TCR was mapped to the spike region that the TCR reacted to and assigned to either a CD4 or a CD8 class. Log10-transformed breadth and depth values were compared by one-way ANOVA with Sidak's multiple comparisons tests. TCRdb provides this immuneACCESS table in a form limited to in-frame rearrangements. Some clones are lacking; in checked studies, under half of them reflect an unresolved V gene, and why the rest are absent is not known. Clonal size and the V and J genes are those of that table, whereas D and trimming came from the DNA. The sample data list roughly 190,000 clones, and 90% to 95% of these were observed just once. The ten largest clones represent approximately 3.4% of the sample.

This sample's time point label indicates: about 28 days (+/-7) after the second vaccine dose. AZD1222 recipients whose second dose came at about 4 weeks and those whose second dose came at about 12 weeks were combined into one group, since spike-specific TCR depth and breadth did not differ between the two schedules. Vaccinee samples came from UK trials COV001 and COV002, including a single-blind randomized controlled phase 2/3 trial of AZD1222 (ChAdOx1 nCoV-19) in healthy adults. Trial participant PBMC samples were collected at day 0 and day 28 after the second dose for TCRbeta chain sequencing. These data belong to a study of T cell responses to AZD1222 COVID-19 vaccine (dated by TCRdb to the early 2020s). Regarding the study in general: TCR sequencing was performed for fewer than 250 trial participants, of whom 200 to 220 were given two doses of AZD1222 and some 26 were given two doses of MenACWY control vaccine. Enrollment into the trials was organized by age into subgroups of 18-55, 56-69 and 70-plus years, and those subgroups contained approximately 150, 30 and 60 TCR-sequenced participants, respectively. Overall study results and their limits: Participants were mostly white British and included more females than males, and it was suggested by the authors that clonal diversity may have been underestimated. Because no day 14 peak-response samples were available, the repertoires could be characterized only after the peak T cell response. A significant rise in spike-specific TCR breadth and depth was observed after two AZD1222 doses relative to day 0 and relative to MenACWY recipients. Only five or six AZD1222 recipients were SARS-CoV-2 seropositive at baseline, limiting conclusions about previously exposed vaccinees. Reportedly, close to half of the unique spike-specific TCRs recognized epitopes lying outside the regions that are mutated in the B.1.351 and B.1.1.7 variants. The vaccine-associated CD4 TCRs covered the entire spike protein, and the dominant responses fell in regions 160-218 and 743-854. The 56-69-year group was small, and its depth increase did not reach significance, likely because of low power.

The CDR3 covers 13 residues, taking in both the cysteine and the phenylalanine. The sequence is cut down to CDR3 DNA, 39 bases in frame from base 1. CDR1 and CDR2 were assigned from the germline V gene (reference sequence) as MNHEY and SMNVEV. V is reduced by 5 bases and J by 1 base, leaving a spacing of 9 bases between them. Sequencing used peripheral blood, obtained 28 days after the second AZD1222 dose. The receptor's source is an adult who received the AZD1222 COVID-19 vaccine. Recombination connected TRBV27 to TRBJ2-7; no confident D gene assignment can be made. The encoded CDR3 is CASSRLGSYEQYF. The bases are TGTGCCAGCAGTCGGTTGGGGTCCTACGAGCAGTACTTC.